This TCR beta chain was obtained from a study of CD8+ T cells in alopecia areata. This CDR3 spans 14 amino acids. V was pared by 4 bases and J by 5 bases, with 8 bases of the junction left unmatched. Germline V gives CDR1 SGHRS, CDR2 YFSETQ. This clone was seen a single time. Extracted RNA was reverse transcribed, and the resulting cDNA served as sequencing template. TCRdb's copy holds only in-frame clones and misses some; the assay was immunoSEQ multiplex PCR. The table includes around 250,000 clones, roughly two thirds detected once. The source was CD4+ T cells sorted from blood, collected at week 0. The receptor was isolated from a human donor with alopecia areata. This chain uses TRBV5-1 with TRBJ1-1, with TRBD1 matching 7 bases. In DNA form, the CDR3 reads TGCGCCAGCAGCCGGGACAGCCCTAAAACTGAAGCTTTCTTT. Protein sequence: CASSRDSPKTEAFF.